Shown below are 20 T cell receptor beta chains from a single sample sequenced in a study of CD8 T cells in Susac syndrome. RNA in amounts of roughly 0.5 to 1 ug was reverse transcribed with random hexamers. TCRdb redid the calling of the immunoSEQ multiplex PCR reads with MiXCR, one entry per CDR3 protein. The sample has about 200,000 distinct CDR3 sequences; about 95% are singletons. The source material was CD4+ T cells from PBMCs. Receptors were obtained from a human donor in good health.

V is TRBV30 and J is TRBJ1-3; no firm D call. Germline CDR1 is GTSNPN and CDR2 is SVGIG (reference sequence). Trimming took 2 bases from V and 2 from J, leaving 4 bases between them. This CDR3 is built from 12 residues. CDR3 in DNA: TGTGCCTGGAGTACACCTGGAAACACCATATATTTT. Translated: CAWSTPGNTIYF.

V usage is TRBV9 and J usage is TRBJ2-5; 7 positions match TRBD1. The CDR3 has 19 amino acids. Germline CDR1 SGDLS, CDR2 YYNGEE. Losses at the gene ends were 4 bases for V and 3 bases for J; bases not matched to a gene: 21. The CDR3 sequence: CASSLTDRRPNLFEETQYF. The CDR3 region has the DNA TGTGCCAGCAGCCTGACGGACAGGAGACCCAACCTATTCGAAGAGACCCAGTACTTC.

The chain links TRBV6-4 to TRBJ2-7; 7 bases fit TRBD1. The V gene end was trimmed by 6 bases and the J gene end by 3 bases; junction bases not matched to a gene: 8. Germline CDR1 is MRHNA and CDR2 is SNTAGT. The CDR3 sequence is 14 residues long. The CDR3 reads CASRVTGRYYEQYV. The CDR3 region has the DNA TGTGCCAGCAGAGTGACAGGGAGATACTACGAGCAGTACGTC.

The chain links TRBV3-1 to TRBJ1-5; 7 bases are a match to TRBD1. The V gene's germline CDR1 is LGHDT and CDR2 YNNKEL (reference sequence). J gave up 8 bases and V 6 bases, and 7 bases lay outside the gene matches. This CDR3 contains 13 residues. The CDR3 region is CASRSGGSEPQHF. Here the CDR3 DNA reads TGTGCCAGCAGGTCAGGGGGATCGGAGCCCCAGCATTTT. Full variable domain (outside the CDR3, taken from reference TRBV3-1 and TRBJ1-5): DTAVSQTPKYLVTQMGNDKSIKCEQNLGHDTMYWYKQDSKKFLKIMFSYNNKELIINETVPNRFSPKSPDKAHLNLHINSLELGDSAVYFCASRSGGSEPQHFGDGTRLSIL.

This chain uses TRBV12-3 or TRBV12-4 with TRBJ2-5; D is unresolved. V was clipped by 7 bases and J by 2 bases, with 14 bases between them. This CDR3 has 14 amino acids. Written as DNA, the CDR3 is TGTGCCAGCACCCTGGTCGGCTGGCAAGAGACCCAGTACTTC. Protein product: CASTLVGWQETQYF.

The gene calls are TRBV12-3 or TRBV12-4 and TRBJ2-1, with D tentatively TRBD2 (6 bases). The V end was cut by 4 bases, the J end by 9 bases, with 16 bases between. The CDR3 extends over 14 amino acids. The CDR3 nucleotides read TGTGCCAGCAGTTCGTCCGTGGGGGGTACTGAGCAGTTCTTC. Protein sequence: CASSSSVGGTEQFF.

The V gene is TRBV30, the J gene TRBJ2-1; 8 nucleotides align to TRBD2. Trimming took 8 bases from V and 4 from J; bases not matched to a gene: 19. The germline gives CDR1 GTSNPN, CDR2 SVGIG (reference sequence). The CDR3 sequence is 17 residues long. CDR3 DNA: TGTGCCGGAGATGAAGGAGCGGGAGCCCTAGCTTACAATGAGCAGTTCTTC. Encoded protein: CAGDEGAGALAYNEQFF.

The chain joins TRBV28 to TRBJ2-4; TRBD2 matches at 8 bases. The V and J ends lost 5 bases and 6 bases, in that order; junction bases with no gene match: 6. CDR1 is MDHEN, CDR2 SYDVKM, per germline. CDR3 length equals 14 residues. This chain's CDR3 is CASSPPGLGNIQYF. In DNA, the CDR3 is TGTGCCAGCAGTCCACCGGGACTAGGAAACATTCAGTACTTC. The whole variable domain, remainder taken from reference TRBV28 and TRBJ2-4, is DVKVTQSSRYLVKRTGEKVFLECVQDMDHENMFWYRQDPGLGLRLIYFSYDVKMKEKGDIPEGYSVSREKKERFSLILESASTNQTSMYLCASSPPGLGNIQYFGAGTRLSVL.

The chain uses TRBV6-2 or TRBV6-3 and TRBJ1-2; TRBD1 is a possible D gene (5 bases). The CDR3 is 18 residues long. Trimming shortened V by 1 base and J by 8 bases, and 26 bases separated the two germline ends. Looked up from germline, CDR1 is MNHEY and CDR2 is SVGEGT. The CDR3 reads CASSYFIRGKRVPEGYTF. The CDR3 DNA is TGTGCCAGCAGTTACTTCATAAGGGGCAAGCGGGTCCCTGAAGGCTACACCTTC.

CDR3: CASSGDRANYYGYTF. The CDR3 DNA is TGTGCCAGTAGCGGGGACAGAGCCAATTACTATGGCTACACCTTC. The chain is built from TRBV19 and TRBJ1-2; 7 bases match TRBD1. Trimming at V came to 6 bases and at J to 3 bases, leaving 10 bases not matched to a gene. The CDR3 extends over 15 amino acids. Per the germline V gene, CDR1 is LNHDA and CDR2 is SQIVND (reference sequence).

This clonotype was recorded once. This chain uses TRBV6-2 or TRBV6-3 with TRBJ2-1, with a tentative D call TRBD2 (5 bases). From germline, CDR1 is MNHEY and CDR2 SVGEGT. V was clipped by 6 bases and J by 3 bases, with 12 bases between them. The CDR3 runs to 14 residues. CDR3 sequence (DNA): TGTGCCAGCAGAAACGAGGACTTCTACAATGAGCAGTTCTTC. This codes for CASRNEDFYNEQFF.

The CDR3 DNA sequence: TGCGCCAGCAGTCAATCGCCAGAAAGAGTAGAGACCCAGTACTTC. It is translated as CASSQSPERVETQYF. J is TRBJ2-5 and V is TRBV23-1; D call uncertain. TRBV23-1 is classed as an ORF, of uncertain function. V dropped 0 bases and J dropped 4 bases, with 12 bases sitting between them. The CDR3 contains 15 residues.

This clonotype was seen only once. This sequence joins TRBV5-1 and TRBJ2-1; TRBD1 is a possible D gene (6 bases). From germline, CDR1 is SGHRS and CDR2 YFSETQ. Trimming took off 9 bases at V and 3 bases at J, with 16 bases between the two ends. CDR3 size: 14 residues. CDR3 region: CATGEGGHYNEQFF. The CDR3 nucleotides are TGCGCCACCGGAGAAGGGGGACACTACAATGAGCAGTTCTTC.

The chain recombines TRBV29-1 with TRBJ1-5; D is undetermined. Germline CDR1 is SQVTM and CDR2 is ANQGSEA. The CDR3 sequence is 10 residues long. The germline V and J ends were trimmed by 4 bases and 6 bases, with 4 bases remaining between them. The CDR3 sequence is CSVVGQPQHF. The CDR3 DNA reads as TGCAGCGTTGTTGGTCAGCCCCAGCATTTT.

This chain's CDR3 is CASSQRDLEDTQYF. DNA for the CDR3: TGTGCCAGCAGCCAAAGGGACTTGGAAGATACGCAGTATTTT. This chain uses TRBV3-1 with TRBJ2-3; D may be TRBD2 (6 bases). Germline loops: CDR1 LGHDT, CDR2 YNNKEL (reference sequence). Trimming took 2 bases from V and 5 from J, leaving 11 bases between them. The CDR3 length is 14 residues.

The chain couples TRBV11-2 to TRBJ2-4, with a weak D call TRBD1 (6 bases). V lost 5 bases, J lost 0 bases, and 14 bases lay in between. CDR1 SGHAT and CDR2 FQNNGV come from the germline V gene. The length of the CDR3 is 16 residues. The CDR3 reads CASSQRQALAKNIQYF. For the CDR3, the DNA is TGTGCCAGCAGCCAAAGACAGGCCCTAGCCAAAAACATTCAGTACTTC.

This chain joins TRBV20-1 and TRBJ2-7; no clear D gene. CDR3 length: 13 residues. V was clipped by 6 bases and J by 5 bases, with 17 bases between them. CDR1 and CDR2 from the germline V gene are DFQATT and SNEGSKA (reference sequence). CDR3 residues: CSAPSVGINEQYF. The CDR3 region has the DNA TGCAGTGCCCCCTCCGTGGGCATTAACGAGCAGTACTTC.

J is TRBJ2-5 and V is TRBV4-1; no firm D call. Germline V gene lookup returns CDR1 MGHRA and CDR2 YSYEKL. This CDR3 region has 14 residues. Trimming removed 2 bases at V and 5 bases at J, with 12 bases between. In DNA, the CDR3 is TGCGCCAGCAGCCAAACCCCGGGTGAGGAGACCCAGTACTTC. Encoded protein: CASSQTPGEETQYF.

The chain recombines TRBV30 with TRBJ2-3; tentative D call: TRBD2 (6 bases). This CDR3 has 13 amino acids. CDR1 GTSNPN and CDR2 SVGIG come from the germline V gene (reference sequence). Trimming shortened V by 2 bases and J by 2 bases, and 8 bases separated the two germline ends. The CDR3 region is CAWSLAPTDTQYF. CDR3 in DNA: TGTGCCTGGAGTCTAGCGCCCACAGATACGCAGTATTTT.

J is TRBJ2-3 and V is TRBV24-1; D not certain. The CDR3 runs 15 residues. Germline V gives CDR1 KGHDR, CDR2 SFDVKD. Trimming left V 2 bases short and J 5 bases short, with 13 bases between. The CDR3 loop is CATSDWSRAVDTQYF. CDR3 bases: TGTGCCACCAGTGATTGGTCCCGGGCAGTAGATACGCAGTATTTT.